The 2 T cell receptor beta chains below were found in one sample sequenced in a study of blood T cell repertoires in COVID-19. Sequencing used immunoSEQ multiplex PCR; TCRdb keeps in-frame clones, though not all of them. The sample contains some 130,000 clones, about 80% of which appear only once. Sequences were obtained from peripheral blood. The receptors shown here come from a woman aged 80 or over with acute or convalescent COVID-19.

CDR3 region: CASQVGGGNPSYGYTF. The CDR3 bases are TGTGCCAGCCAAGTGGGGGGGGGAAACCCTTCCTATGGCTACACCTTC. The chain uses TRBV6-7 and TRBJ1-2, with D tentatively TRBD1 (5 bases). TRBV6-7 is marked as an open reading frame, function uncertain. The CDR3 is 16 amino acids. Trimming cost V 8 bases and J 4 bases, with 23 bases left between them.

This sequence joins TRBV28 and TRBJ2-3, with a weak D call TRBD2 (5 bases). The V gene lost 5 bases and the J gene lost 3 bases, with 15 bases spanning the gap. The CDR3 extends over 15 amino acids. Germline lookup yields CDR1 MDHEN and CDR2 SYDVKM. CDR3 nucleotides: TGTGCCAGCAGTGCCCCAGGACGAGGGACAGATACGCAGTATTTT. Its protein product is CASSAPGRGTDTQYF. Complete variable domain (other parts from reference TRBV28 and TRBJ2-3): DVKVTQSSRYLVKRTGEKVFLECVQDMDHENMFWYRQDPGLGLRLIYFSYDVKMKEKGDIPEGYSVSREKKERFSLILESASTNQTSMYLCASSAPGRGTDTQYFGPGTRLTVL.